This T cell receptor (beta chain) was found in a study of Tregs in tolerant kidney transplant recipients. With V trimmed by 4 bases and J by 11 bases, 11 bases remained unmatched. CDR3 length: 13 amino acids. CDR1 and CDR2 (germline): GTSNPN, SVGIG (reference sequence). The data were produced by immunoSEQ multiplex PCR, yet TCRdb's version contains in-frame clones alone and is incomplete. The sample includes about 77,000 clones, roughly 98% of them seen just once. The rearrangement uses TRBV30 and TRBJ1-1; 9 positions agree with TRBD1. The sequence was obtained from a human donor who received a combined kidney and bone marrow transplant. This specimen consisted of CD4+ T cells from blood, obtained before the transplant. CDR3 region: CAWIVTGGLNAFF. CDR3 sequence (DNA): TGTGCCTGGATAGTAACAGGGGGCTTGAATGCTTTCTTT.